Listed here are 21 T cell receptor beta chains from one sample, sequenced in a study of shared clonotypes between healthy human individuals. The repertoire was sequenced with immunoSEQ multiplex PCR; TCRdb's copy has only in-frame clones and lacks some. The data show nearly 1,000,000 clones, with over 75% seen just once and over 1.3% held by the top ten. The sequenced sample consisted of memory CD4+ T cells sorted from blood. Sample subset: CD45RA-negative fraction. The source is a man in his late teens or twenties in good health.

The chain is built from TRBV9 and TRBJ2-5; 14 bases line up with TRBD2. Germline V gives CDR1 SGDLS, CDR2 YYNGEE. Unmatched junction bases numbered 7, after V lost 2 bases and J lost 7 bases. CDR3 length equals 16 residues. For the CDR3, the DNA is TGTGCCAGCAGCGTTGGTGGGACTAGCGGGGGTGGGACCCAGTACTTC. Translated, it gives CASSVGGTSGGGTQYF. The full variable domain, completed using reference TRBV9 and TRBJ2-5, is DSGVTQTPKHLITATGQRVTLRCSPRSGDLSVYWYQQSLDQGLQFLIQYYNGEERAKGNILERFSAQQFPDLHSELNLSSLELGDSALYFCASSVGGTSGGGTQYFGPGTRLLVL.

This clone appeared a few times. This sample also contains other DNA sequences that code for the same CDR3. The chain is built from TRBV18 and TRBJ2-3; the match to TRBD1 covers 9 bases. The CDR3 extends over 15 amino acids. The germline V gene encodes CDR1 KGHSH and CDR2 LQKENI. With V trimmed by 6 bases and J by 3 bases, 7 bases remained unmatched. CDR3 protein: CASSPADRGTDTQYF. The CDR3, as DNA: TGTGCCAGCTCGCCCGCGGACAGGGGTACAGATACGCAGTATTTT.

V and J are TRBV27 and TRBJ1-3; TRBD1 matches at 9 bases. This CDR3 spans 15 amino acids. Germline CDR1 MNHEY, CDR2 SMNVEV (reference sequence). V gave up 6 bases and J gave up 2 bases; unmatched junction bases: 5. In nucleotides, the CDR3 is TGTGCCAGCAGACCTTGGACAGGGGCTGGAAACACCATATATTTT. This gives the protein CASRPWTGAGNTIYF.

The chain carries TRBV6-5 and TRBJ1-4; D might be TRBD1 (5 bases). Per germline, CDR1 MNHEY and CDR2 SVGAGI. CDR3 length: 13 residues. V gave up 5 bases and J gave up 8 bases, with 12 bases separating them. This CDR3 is CASSPREGEKLFF. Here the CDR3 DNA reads TGTGCCAGCAGTCCCAGGGAAGGCGAAAAACTGTTTTTT.

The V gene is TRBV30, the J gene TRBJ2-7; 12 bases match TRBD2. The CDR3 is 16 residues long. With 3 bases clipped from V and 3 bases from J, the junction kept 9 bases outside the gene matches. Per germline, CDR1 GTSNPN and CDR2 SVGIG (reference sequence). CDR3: CAWRAGLAGNYYEQYF. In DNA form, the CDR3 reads TGTGCCTGGAGGGCGGGACTAGCGGGTAACTACTACGAGCAGTACTTC.

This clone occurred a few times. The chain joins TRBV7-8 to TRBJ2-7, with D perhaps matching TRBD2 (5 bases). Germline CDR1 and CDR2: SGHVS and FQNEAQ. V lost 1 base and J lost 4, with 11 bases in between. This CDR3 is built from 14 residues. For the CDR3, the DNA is TGTGCCAGCAGCTTAGACAGCGGCCGGTACGAGCAGTACTTC. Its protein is CASSLDSGRYEQYF.

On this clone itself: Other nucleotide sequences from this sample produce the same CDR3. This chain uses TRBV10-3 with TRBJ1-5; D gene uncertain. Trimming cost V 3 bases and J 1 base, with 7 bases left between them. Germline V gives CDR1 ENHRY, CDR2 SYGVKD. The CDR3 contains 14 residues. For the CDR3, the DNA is TGTGCCATCAGTGAATCCGGGAGCAATCAGCCCCAGCATTTT. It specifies CAISESGSNQPQHF.

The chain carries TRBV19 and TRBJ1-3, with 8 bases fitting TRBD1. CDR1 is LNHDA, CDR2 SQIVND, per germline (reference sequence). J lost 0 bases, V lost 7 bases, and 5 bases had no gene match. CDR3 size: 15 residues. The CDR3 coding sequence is TGTGCCAGTATGGACAGGGCCCTCTCTGGAAACACCATATATTTT. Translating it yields CASMDRALSGNTIYF.

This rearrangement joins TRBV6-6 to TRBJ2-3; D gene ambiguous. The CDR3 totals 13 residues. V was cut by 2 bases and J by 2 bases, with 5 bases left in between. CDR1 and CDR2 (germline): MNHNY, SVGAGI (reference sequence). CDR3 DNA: TGTGCCAGCAGTTACGAGTACACAGATACGCAGTATTTT. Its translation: CASSYEYTDTQYF.

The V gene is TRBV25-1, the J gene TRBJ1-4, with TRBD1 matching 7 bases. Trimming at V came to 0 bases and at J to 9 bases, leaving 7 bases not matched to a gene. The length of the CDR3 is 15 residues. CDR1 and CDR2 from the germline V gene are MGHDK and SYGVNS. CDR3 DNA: TGTGCCAGCAGTGAATACAAAGGGGGCGGTCAAAAACTGTTTTTT. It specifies CASSEYKGGGQKLFF.

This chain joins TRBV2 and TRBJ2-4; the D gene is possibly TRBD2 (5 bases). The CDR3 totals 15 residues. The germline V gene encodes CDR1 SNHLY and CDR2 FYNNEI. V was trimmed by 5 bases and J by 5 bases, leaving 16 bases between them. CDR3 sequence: CASSPSSRPENIQYF. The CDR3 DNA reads TGTGCCAGCAGTCCCTCTAGCAGGCCAGAAAACATTCAGTACTTC.

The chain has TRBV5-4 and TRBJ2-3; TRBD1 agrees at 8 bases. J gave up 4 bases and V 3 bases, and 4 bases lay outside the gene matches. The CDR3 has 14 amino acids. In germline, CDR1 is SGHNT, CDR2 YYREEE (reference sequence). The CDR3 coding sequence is TGTGCCAGCAGCTCCAGACAGGGGTCAGATACGCAGTATTTT. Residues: CASSSRQGSDTQYF.

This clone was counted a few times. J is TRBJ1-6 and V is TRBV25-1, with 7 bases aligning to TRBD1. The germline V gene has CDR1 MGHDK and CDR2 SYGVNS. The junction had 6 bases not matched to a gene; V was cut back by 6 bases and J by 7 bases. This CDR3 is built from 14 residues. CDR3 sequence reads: CASSQTGWNSPLHF. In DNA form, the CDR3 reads TGTGCCAGCAGCCAGACAGGGTGGAATTCACCCCTCCACTTT.

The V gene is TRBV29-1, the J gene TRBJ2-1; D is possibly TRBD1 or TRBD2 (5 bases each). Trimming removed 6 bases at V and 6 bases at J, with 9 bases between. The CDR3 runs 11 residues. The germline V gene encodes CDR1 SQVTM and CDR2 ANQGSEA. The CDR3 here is CSVGRPNEQFF. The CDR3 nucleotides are TGCAGCGTGGGACGGCCCAATGAGCAGTTCTTC.

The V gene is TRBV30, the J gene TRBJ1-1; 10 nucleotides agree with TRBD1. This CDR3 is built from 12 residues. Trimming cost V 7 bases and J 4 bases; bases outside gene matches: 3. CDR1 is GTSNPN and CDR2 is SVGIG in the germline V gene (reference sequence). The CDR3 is CASGQGVTEAFF. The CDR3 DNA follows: TGTGCCTCCGGACAGGGGGTCACTGAAGCTTTCTTT.

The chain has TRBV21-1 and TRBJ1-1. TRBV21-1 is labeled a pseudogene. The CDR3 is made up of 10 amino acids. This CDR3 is CASSLNGAFF. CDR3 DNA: TGTGCCAGCAGCCTAAACGGGGCTTTCTTT.

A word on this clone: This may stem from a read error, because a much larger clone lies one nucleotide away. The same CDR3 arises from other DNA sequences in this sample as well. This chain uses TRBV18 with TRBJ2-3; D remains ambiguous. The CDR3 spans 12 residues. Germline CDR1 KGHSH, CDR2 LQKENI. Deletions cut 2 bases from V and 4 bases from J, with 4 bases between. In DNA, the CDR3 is TGTGCCAGCTCACCAAGGGCAGATACGCAGTATTTT. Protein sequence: CASSPRADTQYF.

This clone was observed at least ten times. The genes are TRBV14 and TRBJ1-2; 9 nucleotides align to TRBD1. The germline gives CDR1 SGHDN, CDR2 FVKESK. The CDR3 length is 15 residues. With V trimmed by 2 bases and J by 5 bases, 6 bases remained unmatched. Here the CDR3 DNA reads TGTGCCAGCAGCCAACCGGGGACAGGGCTTTATGGCTACACCTTC. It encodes CASSQPGTGLYGYTF.

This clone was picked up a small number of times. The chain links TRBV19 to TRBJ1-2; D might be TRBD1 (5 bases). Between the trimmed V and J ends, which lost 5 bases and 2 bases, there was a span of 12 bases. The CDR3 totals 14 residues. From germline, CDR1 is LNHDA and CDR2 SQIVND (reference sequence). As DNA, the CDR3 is TGTGCCAGTAGTGTTGGACACTTAAACTATGGCTACACCTTC. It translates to CASSVGHLNYGYTF.

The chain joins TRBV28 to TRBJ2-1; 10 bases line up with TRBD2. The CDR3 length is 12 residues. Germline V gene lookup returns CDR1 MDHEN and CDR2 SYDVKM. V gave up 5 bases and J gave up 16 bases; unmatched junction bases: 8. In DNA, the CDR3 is TGTGCCAGCAGTCAAACCGGGACTAGCGTTTTCTTC. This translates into CASSQTGTSVFF.

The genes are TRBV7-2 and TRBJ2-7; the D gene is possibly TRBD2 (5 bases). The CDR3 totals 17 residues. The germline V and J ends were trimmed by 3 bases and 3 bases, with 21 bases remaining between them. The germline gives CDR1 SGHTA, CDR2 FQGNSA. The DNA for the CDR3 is TGTGCCAGCAGCTTTAGTCTCGGGGTAGTAGGCTTCTACGAGCAGTACTTC. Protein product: CASSFSLGVVGFYEQYF.